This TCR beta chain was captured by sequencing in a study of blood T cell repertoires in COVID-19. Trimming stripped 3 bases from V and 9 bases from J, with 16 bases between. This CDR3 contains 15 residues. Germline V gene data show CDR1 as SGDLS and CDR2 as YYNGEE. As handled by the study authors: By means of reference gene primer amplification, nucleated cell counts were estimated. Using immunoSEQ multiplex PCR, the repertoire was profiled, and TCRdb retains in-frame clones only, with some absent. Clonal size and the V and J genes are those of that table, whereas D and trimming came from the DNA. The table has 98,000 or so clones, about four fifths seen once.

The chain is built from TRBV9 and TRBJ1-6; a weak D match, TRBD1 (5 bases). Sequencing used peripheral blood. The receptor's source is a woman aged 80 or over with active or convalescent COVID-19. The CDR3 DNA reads TGTGCCAGCAGCGCGACCGGGGGTTTTAGTTCACCCCTCCACTTT. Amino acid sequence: CASSATGGFSSPLHF.